This TCR beta chain stems from a study of shared clonotypes between healthy human individuals. Overall study findings and caveats: When naive CD4 clonotypes were compared across a few donors, 5% to 5.5% were shared.

Of note for this clone: Its specificity is not known.

Study processing details: Without quality scores, immunoSEQ junctional reads could not be filtered like full-length reads. Only in-frame clones appear in the TCRdb table, and some are missing; sequencing was by immunoSEQ multiplex PCR. The V and J calls and the clone size are those of that table, but D and trimming were determined from the DNA. The table has 2 million to 2.5 million clones, roughly 93% seen once. There are 14 residues in the CDR3. Germline CDR1 and CDR2: MDHEN and SYDVKM. V lost 6 bases and J lost 7, with 18 bases in between. The sequencing input was naive CD4+ T cells from PBMCs. The subset here: CD45RA+ positively selected. This receptor was obtained from a man aged 18 to 35 in good health. Some clones in this sample may be carry-over from other donors' samples. The rearrangement links TRBV28 to TRBJ1-2; D is perhaps TRBD1 (6 bases). CDR3 loop: CASSPAGGASGYTF. The CDR3, as DNA: TGTGCCAGCAGCCCGGCCGGGGGGGCAAGTGGCTACACCTTC.